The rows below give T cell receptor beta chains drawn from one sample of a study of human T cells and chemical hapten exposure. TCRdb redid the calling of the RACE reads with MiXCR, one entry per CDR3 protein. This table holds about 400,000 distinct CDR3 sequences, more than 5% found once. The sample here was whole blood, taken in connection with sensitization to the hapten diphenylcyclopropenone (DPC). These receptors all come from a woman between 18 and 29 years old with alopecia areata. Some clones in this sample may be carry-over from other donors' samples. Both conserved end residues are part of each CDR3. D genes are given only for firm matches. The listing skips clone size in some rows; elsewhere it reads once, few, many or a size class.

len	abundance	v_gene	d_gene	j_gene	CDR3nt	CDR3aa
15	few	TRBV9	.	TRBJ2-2	TGTGCCAGCAGCCCTCCCCTGGGGCAAGCCGGGGAGCTGTTTTTT	CASSPPLGQAGELFF
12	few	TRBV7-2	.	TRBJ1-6	TGTGCCAGCAGCTTAGTTGCGACACCCCTCCACTTT	CASSLVATPLHF
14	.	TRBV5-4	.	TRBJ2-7	TGTGCCAGCAGCTTCCGGGGGGCCTCCTACGAGCAGTACTTC	CASSFRGASYEQYF
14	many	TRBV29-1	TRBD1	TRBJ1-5	TGCAGCGTCGGGACGGGACAGAACAATCAGCCCCAGCATTTT	CSVGTGQNNQPQHF
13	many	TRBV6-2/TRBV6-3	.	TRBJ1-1	TGTGCCAGCAGTTCCAGGGTCAGCACTGAAGCTTTCTTT	CASSSRVSTEAFF
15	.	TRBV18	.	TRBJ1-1	TGTGCCAGCTCAGCCAGGAGCCTCATGAACACTGAAGCTTTCTTT	CASSARSLMNTEAFF
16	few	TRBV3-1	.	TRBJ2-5	TGTGCCAGCAGCCAAGATTTTGTGGGGGCAGGAGAGACCCAGTACTTC	CASSQDFVGAGETQYF
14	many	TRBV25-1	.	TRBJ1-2	TGTGCCAGCAGTCGGAGCGGGAGTTGGTATGGCTACACCTTC	CASSRSGSWYGYTF
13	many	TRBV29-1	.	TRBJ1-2	TGCAGCGTTTCAGGAGGGGACTCCTATGGCTACACCTTC	CSVSGGDSYGYTF
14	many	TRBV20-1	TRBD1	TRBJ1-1	TGCAGTGCTTCGACAGGGGCCCCGAACACTGAAGCTTTCTTT	CSASTGAPNTEAFF
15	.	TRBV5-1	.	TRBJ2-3	TGCGCCAGCAGCTTGGGACCGACCAGCACAGATACGCAGTATTTT	CASSLGPTSTDTQYF
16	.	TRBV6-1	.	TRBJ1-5	TGTGCCAGCAGTGAGTGGAGTAGATATAGCAATCAGCCCCAGCATTTT	CASSEWSRYSNQPQHF
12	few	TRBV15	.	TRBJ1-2	TGTGCCACCAGCAGAGATGCCTATGGCTACACCTTC	CATSRDAYGYTF
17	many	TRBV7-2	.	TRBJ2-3	TGTGCCAGCAGCTTAGCCACACCCGGGATTAGCACAGATACGCAGTATTTT	CASSLATPGISTDTQYF
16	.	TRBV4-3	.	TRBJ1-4	TGCGCCAGCAGCCAAGATAGGCCGGGACGGAGGGAAAAACTGTTTTTT	CASSQDRPGRREKLFF
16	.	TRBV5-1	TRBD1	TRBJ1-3	TGCGCCAGCAGCTCGGGGACAGCTCGCGCTGGAAACACCATATATTTT	CASSSGTARAGNTIYF
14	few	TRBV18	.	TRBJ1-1	TGTGCCAGCTCACCCGTCAGGGAGGCCACTGAAGCTTTCTTT	CASSPVREATEAFF
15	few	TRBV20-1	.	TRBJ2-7	TGCAGTGCTAGAGACTCCAGGGGATTACCCTACGAGCAGTACTTC	CSARDSRGLPYEQYF
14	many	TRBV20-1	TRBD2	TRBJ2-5	TGCAGTGCTACTGGGACTAGCGGGGTCGAGACCCAGTACTTC	CSATGTSGVETQYF
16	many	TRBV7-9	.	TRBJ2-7	TGTGCCAGCAGCTTAGCCGGCGGTTCTGGGTCCTACGAGCAGTACTTC	CASSLAGGSGSYEQYF
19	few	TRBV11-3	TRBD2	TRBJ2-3	TGTGCCAGCAGCTTAGGCCGGACTAGCGGGGGGCCGGAAGCAGATACGCAGTATTTT	CASSLGRTSGGPEADTQYF
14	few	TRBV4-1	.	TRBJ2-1	TGCGCCAGCAGCCAAGGACAGAGTTACAATGAGCAGTTCTTC	CASSQGQSYNEQFF
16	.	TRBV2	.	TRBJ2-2	TGTGCCAGCAGTGAATTGAATAGCAGGAACACCGGGGAGCTGTTTTTT	CASSELNSRNTGELFF
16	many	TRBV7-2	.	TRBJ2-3	TGTGCCAGCAGCTTAGACATACTTCCCCTCCCAGATACGCAGTATTTT	CASSLDILPLPDTQYF